The 27 T cell receptor beta chains below come from one sample, sequenced in a study of molecular identifiers for immune sequencing clone quantification. TCRdb processed the PCR reads anew with MiXCR; each CDR3 protein has one entry. The sample includes more than 50,000 distinct CDR3 sequences, around 19% of them seen just once. Material for sequencing was naive CD8+ T cells from blood, with Jurkat cell RNA spiked in. The subset here: FACS-sorted CD8+CD4-CCR7+CD45RA+ naive T cells. These receptors were collected from a human donor in good health. Some libraries in this study had Jurkat cell RNA spiked in.

V is TRBV10-1 and J is TRBJ2-7; D unclear. Germline lookup yields CDR1 WNHNN and CDR2 SYGVQD (reference sequence). The CDR3 is 16 amino acids. V was trimmed by 3 bases and J by 3 bases, leaving 18 bases between them. CDR3 sequence: CASSDLPRRAGYEQYF. CDR3 sequence (DNA): TGCGCCAGCAGTGACCTACCAAGGCGAGCAGGCTACGAGCAGTACTTC.

This clonotype was counted many times. V usage is TRBV7-9 and J usage is TRBJ2-1; D gene ambiguous. Between the trimmed V and J ends, which lost 1 base and 1 base, there was a span of 8 bases. The CDR3 spans 15 residues. CDR1 and CDR2 from the germline V gene are SEHNR and FQNEAQ (reference sequence). Here the CDR3 reads CASSLGGGSYNEQFF. The CDR3, as DNA: TGTGCCAGCAGCTTAGGAGGTGGGTCCTACAATGAGCAGTTCTTC.

Concerning this clonotype itself: Possible read error: a much larger clone is one base away. This chain uses TRBV7-8 with TRBJ2-7; 7 nucleotides align to TRBD1. This CDR3 comprises 13 residues. Germline CDR1 and CDR2: SGHVS and FQNEAQ. DNA for the CDR3: TGTGCCAGCAGCTCGGGACAGACGTACGAGCAGTGCTTC. Encoded protein: CASSSGQTYEQCF.

Note on this clonotype: A much larger clone lies one base from this, so it may be a read error. The V and J genes are TRBV27 and TRBJ2-3; 12 bases line up with TRBD2. J lost 3 bases, V lost 5 bases, and 9 bases had no gene match. This CDR3 has 17 residues. Germline V gene sequence: CDR1 MNHEY, CDR2 SMNVEV (reference sequence). The CDR3 DNA follows: TGTGCCAGCAGTCCTACCCCCCTAGCGGGAGGGACAGATACGCAGTATTTT. Translating gives CASSPTPLAGGTDTQYF.

V gene TRBV5-4 combines with J gene TRBJ2-2; D unclear. Trimming stripped 4 bases from V and 5 bases from J, with 6 bases between. CDR3 length: 12 residues. CDR1 SGHNT and CDR2 YYREEE come from the germline V gene (reference sequence). This CDR3 is CASSPTTGELFF. The CDR3, as DNA: TGTGCCAGCAGCCCGACAACCGGGGAGCTGTTTTTT.

This clonotype appeared many times. This sequence joins TRBV4-1 and TRBJ1-5; D gene ambiguous. V lost 4 bases to trimming and J lost 0 bases, with 4 bases between them. This CDR3 has 13 amino acids. Germline CDR1 and CDR2: MGHRA and YSYEKL. The CDR3 DNA sequence: TGCGCCAGCAGCCTCCATAGCAATCAGCCCCAGCATTTT. Translated: CASSLHSNQPQHF.

This clonotype was counted at least ten times. The CDR3 nucleotides are TGTGCCAGCAGTTCCCACAGGGGGCCGGCCTATGGCTACACCTTC. Translated: CASSSHRGPAYGYTF. The chain is built from TRBV28 and TRBJ1-2; 9 nucleotides agree with TRBD1. CDR1 and CDR2 (germline): MDHEN, SYDVKM. There are 15 residues in the CDR3. V trimming: 4 bases; J trimming: 4 bases; junction bases outside the gene matches: 7.

This clonotype was seen ten or more times. The chain couples TRBV6-2 or TRBV6-3 to TRBJ1-5, with 11 bases fitting TRBD1. Per germline, CDR1 MNHEY and CDR2 SVGEGT. V shed 6 bases, J shed 4 bases, and the junction held 8 bases outside the gene matches. The CDR3 length is 16 residues. The CDR3 DNA is TGTGCCAGCAGCCCATGGACAGGGGGCGAAAATCAGCCCCAGCATTTT. Its translation is CASSPWTGGENQPQHF.

Of note for this clonotype: A much larger clone sits a single nucleotide away, making a read error possible. The rearrangement uses TRBV3-1 and TRBJ2-7; 7 positions match TRBD1. Germline loops: CDR1 LGHDT, CDR2 YNNKEL (reference sequence). This CDR3 spans 15 amino acids. CDR3 DNA: TGTGCCAGCAGCCAAGACCGGGACAGAACCTACGATCAGTACTTC. As protein: CASSQDRDRTYDQYF.

In regard to this clonotype: A much larger clone lies a single base off, so this may be a read error. This chain joins TRBV3-1 and TRBJ2-5, with D possibly being TRBD1 (5 bases). Per germline, CDR1 LGHDT and CDR2 YNNKEL (reference sequence). The CDR3 contains 15 residues. The ends were cut back, 5 bases at V and 5 bases at J, with 18 bases in the middle. The CDR3 sequence is CASSLGRADGETQYF. The DNA of the CDR3 is TGTGCCAGCAGCTTGGGCAGGGCGGACGGGGAGACCCAGTACTTC.

This sequence joins TRBV11-2 and TRBJ2-5; TRBD1 matches at 9 bases. Germline CDR1 SGHAT, CDR2 FQNNGV. The CDR3 spans 17 residues. V dropped 0 bases and J dropped 5; count of bases not matched to a gene: 10. The CDR3 loop is CASSLDLQTGGVETQYF. CDR3 in DNA: TGTGCCAGCAGCTTAGACCTCCAGACAGGGGGTGTCGAGACCCAGTACTTC.

This clonotype was observed many times. This CDR3 is CASSQGTVGQETQYF. CDR3 nucleotide sequence: TGTGCCAGCAGCCAGGGGACTGTGGGGCAAGAGACCCAGTACTTC. The rearrangement links TRBV7-9 to TRBJ2-5, with D perhaps matching TRBD1 or TRBD2 (6 bases each). CDR1 and CDR2 from the germline V gene are SEHNR and FQNEAQ (reference sequence). The ends were cut back, 5 bases at V and 2 bases at J, with 15 bases in the middle. CDR3 size: 15 residues.

This clonotype was observed many times. The V and J genes are TRBV11-2 and TRBJ2-1; no firm D call. Trimming stripped 2 bases from V and 0 bases from J, with 8 bases between. Germline-derived CDR1 and CDR2 are SGHAT and FQNNGV. This CDR3 contains 15 residues. For the CDR3, the DNA is TGTGCCAGCAGCTTATACGGAAGCTCCTACAATGAGCAGTTCTTC. Translated, it gives CASSLYGSSYNEQFF.

This clonotype has a count of ten or more. The chain uses TRBV3-1 and TRBJ1-1; D gene ambiguous. Germline assignment: CDR1 LGHDT and CDR2 YNNKEL (reference sequence). The CDR3 extends over 13 amino acids. Trimming removed 4 bases from V and 5 bases from J, with 11 bases in between. The CDR3 loop is CASSPGYGTEAFF. CDR3 sequence (DNA): TGTGCCAGCAGCCCGGGTTACGGGACTGAAGCTTTCTTT.

This clonotype has more than one count but fewer than ten. The V and J genes are TRBV10-3 and TRBJ2-7; no reliable D call. Germline CDR1 and CDR2: ENHRY and SYGVKD. Trimming took off 3 bases at V and 3 bases at J, with 9 bases between the two ends. The CDR3 covers 13 residues. The CDR3 sequence: CAISDPDHYEQYF. In DNA form, the CDR3 reads TGTGCCATCAGTGACCCAGATCACTACGAGCAGTACTTC.

The genes are TRBV20-1 and TRBJ2-1; 7 bases map to TRBD2. CDR1 is DFQATT, CDR2 SNEGSKA, per germline (reference sequence). The J segment lost 3 bases and the V segment lost 4 bases, leaving 6 bases of the junction unmatched. This CDR3 contains 14 residues. CDR3 protein: CSAKTGLSYNEQFF. The DNA for the CDR3 is TGCAGTGCTAAGACGGGACTAAGCTACAATGAGCAGTTCTTC.

The table lists this clonotype with a count of one. The CDR3 carries no conserved terminal phenylalanine or tryptophan, so it likely arises from a read error. This chain joins TRBV23-1 and TRBJ2-6; the D gene is possibly TRBD1 (5 bases). TRBV23-1 is known as an ORF, though its function is uncertain. This CDR3 region has 16 residues. The CDR3 is CASSNPVYSGANVLTI. CDR3 coding DNA: TGCGCCAGCAGTAACCCAGTGTACTCTGGGGCTAACGTCCTGACTATC.

In its sample, this clonotype was seen a few times. A much larger clone is a single base away; this may be a read error. The chain uses TRBV29-1 and TRBJ2-5; 7 nucleotides line up with TRBD1. CDR1 is SQVTM and CDR2 is ANQGSEA in the germline V gene. Losses at the gene ends were 0 bases for V and 3 bases for J; bases not matched to a gene: 4. There are 14 residues in the CDR3. In DNA form, the CDR3 reads TGCAGCGTTGAAGATCTTGACAGGGAAGAGACCCAGTACTTC. As protein: CSVEDLDREETQYF.

Points on this clonotype: A much bigger clone sits one base away, suggesting this may be a read error. The V gene is TRBV28, the J gene TRBJ1-5; D unresolved. In germline, CDR1 is MDHEN, CDR2 SYDVKM. This CDR3 contains 9 residues. The CDR3 region is CASNQPQRF. The CDR3 DNA reads as TGTGCCAGCAACCAGCCCCAGCGTTTT.

This clonotype was seen repeatedly, ten times or more. The V call is TRBV28, the J call TRBJ1-1; D remains unclear. Between the trimmed V and J ends, which lost 3 bases and 4 bases, there was a span of 3 bases. The CDR3 sequence is 11 residues long. In germline, CDR1 is MDHEN, CDR2 SYDVKM. CDR3 sequence reads: CASSFSTEAFF. CDR3 DNA: TGTGCCAGCAGTTTCTCCACTGAAGCTTTCTTT. Full variable domain (missing parts from reference TRBV28 and TRBJ1-1): DVKVTQSSRYLVKRTGEKVFLECVQDMDHENMFWYRQDPGLGLRLIYFSYDVKMKEKGDIPEGYSVSREKKERFSLILESASTNQTSMYLCASSFSTEAFFGQGTRLTVV.

As DNA, the CDR3 is TGTGCCAGCAGCCCCAGGACTAGCGGGACCCACAATGAGCAGTTCTTC. It encodes CASSPRTSGTHNEQFF. This sequence joins TRBV6-6 and TRBJ2-1; 12 nucleotides line up with TRBD2. Germline loops: CDR1 MNHNY, CDR2 SVGAGI (reference sequence). This CDR3 has 16 residues. V was pared by 6 bases and J by 5 bases, with 8 bases of the junction left unmatched.

This clonotype has at least ten counts. Sequence at one end of the junction differs from germline and may be a read error. The chain employs TRBV7-7 and TRBJ2-5, with D unresolved. Per the germline V gene, CDR1 is SSHAT and CDR2 is FNYEAQ (reference sequence). The CDR3 loop spans 13 amino acids. As DNA, the CDR3 is TGTGCTAGCAGCTTAGTTGCCATTGAGACCCAGTACTTC. Translated: CASSLVAIETQYF.

This clonotype was counted between two and nine times. This rearrangement joins TRBV20-1 to TRBJ2-3; TRBD2 matches at 16 bases. The CDR3 is 18 residues long. The J segment lost 0 bases and the V segment lost 3 bases, leaving 6 bases of the junction unmatched. Germline CDR1 DFQATT, CDR2 SNEGSKA (reference sequence). The CDR3 DNA is TGCAGTGCTAGGGGACTAGCGGGAGGGAGGTCTAGCACAGATACGCAGTATTTT. Encoded protein: CSARGLAGGRSSTDTQYF.

A note on this clonotype: Since a much larger clone is just one base distant, this may be a read error. The V gene is TRBV9, the J gene TRBJ1-1, with D tentatively TRBD1 (6 bases). With 4 bases removed from V and 11 bases from J, the gap between germline ends came to 15 bases. The germline V gene encodes CDR1 SGDLS and CDR2 YYNGEE. CDR3 length: 12 amino acids. The CDR3 DNA is TGTGCCAGCAGCATAGGGTCAGGGGCGGCTTTCTTT. It is translated as CASSIGSGAAFF. The complete variable domain, with remaining parts taken from reference TRBV9 and TRBJ1-1, reads DSGVTQTPKHLITATGQRVTLRCSPRSGDLSVYWYQQSLDQGLQFLIQYYNGEERAKGNILERFSAQQFPDLHSELNLSSLELGDSALYFCASSIGSGAAFFGQGTRLTVV.

This clonotype showed up many times. V usage is TRBV9 and J usage is TRBJ2-3, with D maybe TRBD2 (6 bases). The germline V and J ends were trimmed by 4 bases and 4 bases, with 13 bases remaining between them. Germline V gene data show CDR1 as SGDLS and CDR2 as YYNGEE. The CDR3 has 14 amino acids. The CDR3 DNA sequence: TGTGCCAGCAGCCCTGGGACTCGTGCAGATACGCAGTATTTT. Residues: CASSPGTRADTQYF.

This clonotype was seen many times. V and J are TRBV24-1 and TRBJ2-5; possible D gene TRBD2, 6 bases. The ends were cut back, 5 bases at V and 3 bases at J, with 21 bases in the middle. The germline V gene encodes CDR1 KGHDR and CDR2 SFDVKD. The CDR3 is 17 amino acids. The CDR3 DNA reads TGTGCCACCAGTGCCAGCGGGCCTTGGGGGAGAGAAGAGACCCAGTACTTC. Translating gives CATSASGPWGREETQYF.

The sample holds many counts of this clonotype. The V and J genes are TRBV28 and TRBJ1-4; 7 nucleotides match TRBD1. Germline V gives CDR1 MDHEN, CDR2 SYDVKM. The CDR3 has 14 residues. The trim removed 5 bases at V and 1 base at J, leaving 1 base unmatched. The chain's CDR3 is CASSHRGTNEKLFF. CDR3 bases: TGTGCCAGCAGTCACAGGGGAACTAATGAAAAACTGTTTTTT.